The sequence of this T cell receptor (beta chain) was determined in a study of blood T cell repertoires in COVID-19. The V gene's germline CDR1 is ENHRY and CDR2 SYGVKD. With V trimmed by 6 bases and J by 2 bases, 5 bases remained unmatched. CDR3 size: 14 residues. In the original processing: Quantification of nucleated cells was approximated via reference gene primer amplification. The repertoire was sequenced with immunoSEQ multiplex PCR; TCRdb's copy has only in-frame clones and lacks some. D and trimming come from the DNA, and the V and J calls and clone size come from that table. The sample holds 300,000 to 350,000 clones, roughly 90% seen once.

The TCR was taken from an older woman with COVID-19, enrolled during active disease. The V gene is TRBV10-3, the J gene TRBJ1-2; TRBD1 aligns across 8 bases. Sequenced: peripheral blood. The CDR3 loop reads CAIRETGANYGYTF. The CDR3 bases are TGTGCCATCAGAGAGACAGGGGCGAACTATGGCTACACCTTC.